This TCR beta chain is from a study of PD-L1 blockade in urothelial cancer. Time point noted: peripheral blood 6 weeks after treatment start. Germline trimming cut 5 bases from V and 8 bases from J; bases unmatched to any gene: 3. Germline V gene sequence: CDR1 LNHDA, CDR2 SQIVND (reference sequence). This CDR3 spans 12 amino acids. This table comes from immunoSEQ multiplex PCR, and its TCRdb copy is limited to in-frame clones, with some not included. The data hold more than 90,000 clones, with approximately 90% observed a single time. This rearrangement joins TRBV19 to TRBJ1-1; 9 positions agree with TRBD1. This receptor was identified in a man in his sixties with urothelial cancer. The source material was PBMCs, sampled around atezolizumab (anti-PD-L1) treatment. CDR3 sequence: CASSLTGGEAFF. For the CDR3, the DNA is TGTGCCAGTAGTTTGACAGGGGGGGAAGCTTTCTTT.